Below are 10 T cell receptor beta chains sequenced from a single sample in a study of T-cell reconstitution after alpha-beta-depleted transplantation in children (TCRdb year 2016). Reading the label with the study, this specimen's treatment or condition is: allogeneic hematopoietic cell transplantation with graft depleted of TCRalphabeta T cells and CD19 B cells. The library was produced with PCR. Sequenced on an Illumina HiSeq 2500. Molecular barcoding was employed in the preparation of TCR libraries, with unique molecular identifiers being used to normalize TCRbeta repertoire quantification. TCRdb reworked the public reads: Q25 trimming with fastp, MiXCR clone assembly, productive beta chains retained. Identical CDR3 protein sequences are pooled into one entry, listed with their most common genes and DNA. The sample table holds about 250,000 distinct CDR3 sequences, of which approximately 24% were seen once. The top ten clonotypes cover under 5.5% of the sample.

The sample was PBMCs, mostly from graft donor cells, taken 360 days after TCRalphabeta/CD19-depleted stem cell transplant. Every receptor here comes from a female patient aged 2 to 10 who had a stem cell transplant for congenital amegakaryocytic thrombocytopenia, so the T cells may come from the graft donor.

As concerns this clonotype: The missing conserved phenylalanine or tryptophan at the end of this CDR3 makes a read error likely. DNA of the CDR3: TGCAGTGCCCCATCCTCCTTAAAGGGATTATACGAGCAGTACTTA. Protein sequence: CSAPSSLKGLYEQYL. The chain links TRBV20-1 to TRBJ2-7; no definite D call. The V end was cut by 6 bases, the J end by 4 bases, with 22 bases between. CDR3 length: 15 residues. Germline V gene sequence: CDR1 DFQATT, CDR2 SNEGSKA (reference sequence).

This clonotype was recorded a few times. CDR3: CASSVRDRSNQPQHF. The CDR3 bases are TGTGCCAGCAGCGTCCGGGACAGGAGCAATCAGCCCCAGCATTTT. This chain links TRBV7-2 with TRBJ1-5; TRBD1 matches 8 bases. V trimming: 5 bases; J trimming: 1 base; junction bases outside the gene matches: 4. The CDR3 is made up of 15 amino acids. The germline V gene encodes CDR1 SGHTA and CDR2 FQGNSA.

CDR3 sequence: CASSPYVLVGGSGANVLTF. CDR3 nucleotide sequence: TGTGCCAGCAGTCCATACGTTCTGGTAGGAGGCTCTGGGGCCAACGTCCTGACTTTC. This rearrangement joins TRBV28 to TRBJ2-6; D might be TRBD2 (5 bases). The CDR3 runs 19 residues. Germline assignment: CDR1 MDHEN and CDR2 SYDVKM. The V gene lost 5 bases and the J gene lost 0 bases, with 20 bases spanning the gap.

The V call is TRBV5-1, the J call TRBJ2-7; maybe TRBD1 (5 bases). The germline V and J ends were trimmed by 1 base and 3 bases, with 17 bases remaining between them. Germline lookup yields CDR1 SGHRS and CDR2 YFSETQ. This CDR3 spans 16 amino acids. Written as DNA, the CDR3 is TGCGCCAGCAGCTTGATTTTCGGGCAGGGTGGCTACGAGCAGTACTTC. Translation gives CASSLIFGQGGYEQYF. The full variable domain, rest sourced from reference TRBV5-1 and TRBJ2-7, is KAGVTQTPRYLIKTRGQQVTLSCSPISGHRSVSWYQQTPGQGLQFLFEYFSETQRNKGNFPGRFSGRQFSNSRSEMNVSTLELGDSALYLCASSLIFGQGGYEQYFGPGTRLTVT.

J is TRBJ2-7 and V is TRBV5-1; no clear D gene. V lost 2 bases and J lost 6, with 18 bases in between. The CDR3 is made up of 15 amino acids. CDR1 is SGHRS, CDR2 YFSETQ, per germline. CDR3 DNA sequence: TGCGCCAGCAGCTTAGGCGCGTTGGATGGCGGCGAGCAGTACTTC. Amino acid sequence: CASSLGALDGGEQYF.

This clonotype has a handful of counts. This rearrangement joins TRBV5-1 to TRBJ2-2; TRBD2 might be the D (5 bases). V was cut by 1 base and J by 5 bases, with 15 bases left in between. This CDR3 region has 16 residues. The germline gives CDR1 SGHRS, CDR2 YFSETQ. The CDR3 DNA reads TGCGCCAGCAGCTTGATCTGGGAGCGAAGTACCGGGGAGCTGTTTTTT. Protein sequence: CASSLIWERSTGELFF.

This clonotype occurred a few times. The genes are TRBV5-4 and TRBJ2-7; 9 bases align to TRBD2. Trimming removed 1 base from V and 3 bases from J; junction bases left unmatched: 8. The CDR3 runs 16 residues. Germline lookup yields CDR1 SGHNT and CDR2 YYREEE (reference sequence). DNA for the CDR3: TGTGCCAGCAGCTTGAAGTGGCGGGGGGGCCGCTACGAGCAGTACTTC. Translating gives CASSLKWRGGRYEQYF.

This clonotype occurred many times. This chain uses TRBV3-1 with TRBJ2-1; D may correspond to TRBD1 or TRBD2 (5 bases each). Between the trimmed V and J ends, which lost 1 base and 3 bases, there was a span of 7 bases. The germline gives CDR1 LGHDT, CDR2 YNNKEL (reference sequence). This CDR3 comprises 14 residues. CDR3 region: CASSQVGVYNEQFF. DNA for the CDR3: TGTGCCAGCAGCCAAGTGGGGGTCTACAATGAGCAGTTCTTC.

The chain combines TRBV20-1 with TRBJ2-1; TRBD2 agrees at 10 bases. CDR1 DFQATT and CDR2 SNEGSKA come from the germline V gene (reference sequence). V was pared by 5 bases and J by 3 bases, with 7 bases of the junction left unmatched. The CDR3 runs 15 residues. The CDR3 reads CSAPVAGGSYNEQFF. DNA of the CDR3: TGCAGTGCTCCCGTAGCGGGAGGAAGCTACAATGAGCAGTTCTTC.

This clonotype was observed a handful of times. The chain couples TRBV20-1 to TRBJ2-3, with 7 nucleotides matching TRBD2. This CDR3 region has 12 residues. Germline V gene sequence: CDR1 DFQATT, CDR2 SNEGSKA (reference sequence). The J segment lost 4 bases and the V segment lost 8 bases, leaving 6 bases of the junction unmatched. CDR3 in DNA: TGCAGTCAGAAGCGGGGCGCAGATACGCAGTATTTT. This sequence encodes CSQKRGADTQYF.